These 25 T cell receptor beta chains originate from one sample sequenced in a study of T cell responses to AZD1222 COVID-19 vaccine. Clones were sequenced by immunoSEQ multiplex PCR, and TCRdb holds only the in-frame ones, with some missing. This sample yields 85,000 to 110,000 clones, of which about 90% are seen a single time; 4% to 5.5% belongs to the top ten. The sequencing here drew on peripheral blood, taken on day 0 of AZD1222 vaccination. Every receptor here comes from an adult in good health.

The J gene is TRBJ2-5, the V gene TRBV9; TRBD1 agrees at 8 bases. Trimming took 2 bases from V and 5 from J; bases not matched to a gene: 5. CDR1 and CDR2 from the germline V gene are SGDLS and YYNGEE. The CDR3 contains 14 residues. CDR3 sequence (DNA): TGTGCCAGCAGCGTTGGACAGGGTCGGGAGACCCAGTACTTC. It is translated as CASSVGQGRETQYF.

The CDR3 coding sequence is TGTGCCAGCAGCCAAGATTTAACAGGGAGTTCCCATGGCTACACCTTC. Encoded protein: CASSQDLTGSSHGYTF. The chain recombines TRBV3-1 (or the pseudogene TRBV3-2) with TRBJ1-2, with a possible D match to TRBD1 (6 bases). V lost 0 bases and J 6 bases, leaving 17 bases between the germline ends. CDR1 is LGHDT, CDR2 YNNKEL, per germline (reference sequence). This CDR3 region has 16 residues.

The gene calls are TRBV5-4 and TRBJ1-2, with D possibly being TRBD1 (5 bases). Trimming shortened V by 6 bases and J by 2 bases, and 14 bases separated the two germline ends. CDR3 length: 14 residues. Germline assignment: CDR1 SGHNT and CDR2 YYREEE (reference sequence). CDR3 sequence reads: CASMEGRVNYGYTF. The CDR3 DNA sequence: TGTGCCAGCATGGAGGGCAGGGTCAACTATGGCTACACCTTC.

The chain carries TRBV14 and TRBJ1-6; maybe TRBD1 (6 bases). The CDR3 is 18 residues long. Trimming removed 1 base at V and 9 bases at J, with 22 bases between. Germline V gives CDR1 SGHDN, CDR2 FVKESK. CDR3 region: CASSQAWMRGHLSSPLHF. The DNA for the CDR3 is TGTGCCAGCAGCCAAGCCTGGATGCGGGGGCATTTGAGTTCACCCCTCCACTTT.

This clone was picked up one time. The V and J genes are TRBV13 and TRBJ1-1, with TRBD1 identical over 9 bases. Germline V gene data show CDR1 as PRHDT and CDR2 as FYEKMQ (reference sequence). Trimming cost V 4 bases and J 5 bases; bases outside gene matches: 5. This CDR3 spans 14 amino acids. CDR3 sequence (DNA): TGTGCCAGCAGCTACCACGACAGGGGGACTGAAGCTTTCTTT. It yields the protein CASSYHDRGTEAFF. The full variable domain, rest sourced from reference TRBV13 and TRBJ1-1, is AAGVIQSPRHLIKEKRETATLKCYPIPRHDTVYWYQQGPGQDPQFLISFYEKMQSDKGSIPDRFSAQQFSDYHSELNMSSLELGDSALYFCASSYHDRGTEAFFGQGTRLTVV.

CDR3 nucleotides: TGTGCCAGTAAGGACGGCACTGAAGCTTTCTTT. Its protein is CASKDGTEAFF. The rearrangement uses TRBV19 and TRBJ1-1; D is undetermined. CDR3 length: 11 residues. Germline loops: CDR1 LNHDA, CDR2 SQIVND (reference sequence). Deletions cut 7 bases from V and 4 bases from J, with 7 bases between.

The V call is TRBV7-2, the J call TRBJ2-7; TRBD2 matches 9 bases. Trimming took 2 bases from V and 7 from J; bases not matched to a gene: 9. CDR3 size: 15 residues. Germline CDR1 SGHTA, CDR2 FQGNSA. As DNA, the CDR3 is TGTGCCAGCAGCTTATGGGGCGGGGGGGCCAGAGAGCAGTACTTC. Translation gives CASSLWGGGAREQYF.

The CDR3 is CASSPLTGFGEQYF. CDR3 coding DNA: TGTGCCAGCAGCCCCCTAACAGGGTTTGGCGAGCAGTACTTC. This chain uses TRBV11-2 with TRBJ2-7; tentatively, D is TRBD1 (6 bases). This CDR3 has 14 amino acids. Germline V gene sequence: CDR1 SGHAT, CDR2 FQNNGV. V lost 5 bases and J 6 bases, leaving 17 bases between the germline ends.

The V gene is TRBV18, the J gene TRBJ2-7, with TRBD1 matching over 8 bases. CDR1 KGHSH and CDR2 LQKENI come from the germline V gene. V was pared by 2 bases and J by 5 bases, with 5 bases of the junction left unmatched. There are 14 residues in the CDR3. Here the CDR3 reads CASSPGVTGDEQYF. Written as DNA, the CDR3 is TGTGCCAGCTCACCAGGAGTGACAGGGGACGAGCAGTACTTC. Full variable domain (rest looked up from reference TRBV18 and TRBJ2-7): NAGVMQNPRHLVRRRGQEARLRCSPMKGHSHVYWYRQLPEEGLKFMVYLQKENIIDESGMPKERFSAEFPKEGPSILRIQQVVRGDSAAYFCASSPGVTGDEQYFGPGTRLTVT.

This chain links TRBV6-5 with TRBJ1-5; D is undetermined. V was trimmed by 4 bases and J by 3 bases, leaving 10 bases between them. CDR1 is MNHEY, CDR2 SVGAGI, per germline. CDR3 length equals 14 residues. The chain's CDR3 is CASSWADSNQPQHF. For the CDR3, the DNA is TGTGCCAGCAGTTGGGCGGACTCCAATCAGCCCCAGCATTTT.

The CDR3 nucleotides read TGTGCCAGCAGCTGGGACAGGGATCAGCCCCAGCATTTT. Translation gives CASSWDRDQPQHF. This chain uses TRBV5-5 with TRBJ1-5; 9 bases agree with TRBD1. J was trimmed by 5 bases and V by 3 bases; bases with no gene match: 0. The CDR3 is made up of 13 amino acids. CDR1 SGHKS and CDR2 YYEKEE come from the germline V gene (reference sequence).

The gene calls are TRBV5-6 and TRBJ1-1; D might be TRBD1 (6 bases). The germline V gene encodes CDR1 SGHDT and CDR2 YYEEEE. The CDR3 loop spans 13 amino acids. Deletions cut 3 bases from V and 4 bases from J, with 10 bases between. CDR3 sequence reads: CASSSRGLTEAFF. The CDR3 nucleotides are TGTGCCAGCAGCTCTCGGGGGCTCACTGAAGCTTTCTTT.

The chain joins TRBV2 to TRBJ2-7; D tentatively fits TRBD1 or TRBD2 (6 bases each). CDR1 and CDR2 (germline): SNHLY, FYNNEI. The CDR3 is 14 residues long. V lost 7 bases to trimming and J lost 0 bases, with 13 bases between them. The CDR3, as DNA: TGTGCCAGCAAGGGGGACGGGAGCTCCTACGAGCAGTACTTC. Translating it yields CASKGDGSSYEQYF.

The CDR3 DNA sequence: TGTGCCAGCAGCAAAACCGGGACATACTATGGCTACACCTTC. It codes for CASSKTGTYYGYTF. The chain uses TRBV6-5 and TRBJ1-2; D might be TRBD1 (6 bases). This CDR3 has 14 amino acids. V was shortened by 6 bases and J by 3 bases, with 14 bases between the two germline ends. Germline V CDR1 and CDR2: MNHEY, SVGAGI.

The chain carries TRBV6-5 and TRBJ2-1; TRBD2 is a possible D gene (5 bases). CDR1 and CDR2 (germline): MNHEY, SVGAGI. CDR3 size: 15 residues. V lost 7 bases to trimming and J lost 5 bases, with 18 bases between them. CDR3 sequence (DNA): TGTGCCAGCACCCACGGGCAGGACTTCGACAATGAGCAGTTCTTC. Translating gives CASTHGQDFDNEQFF.

This clone was seen a handful of times. The CDR3, as DNA: TGTGCCAGCAGCTCCCTCGGACAGGAGCAGTACTTC. It encodes CASSSLGQEQYF. The V gene is TRBV11-2, the J gene TRBJ2-7; tentative D call: TRBD1 (6 bases). Germline V lookup: CDR1 SGHAT, CDR2 FQNNGV. V dropped 4 bases and J dropped 7 bases, with 11 bases sitting between them. This CDR3 is 12 amino acids long.

The V and J genes are TRBV4-2 and TRBJ2-3; 7 bases are shared with TRBD2. The V gene's germline CDR1 is LGHNA and CDR2 YNFKEQ. This CDR3 comprises 13 residues. V shed 3 bases, J shed 5 bases, and the junction held 2 bases outside the gene matches. CDR3 amino acids: CASSQIAGDTQYF. The DNA of the CDR3 is TGTGCCAGCAGCCAGATAGCGGGAGATACGCAGTATTTT.

The rearrangement links TRBV7-2 to TRBJ2-7; D call uncertain. The CDR3 contains 14 residues. CDR1 and CDR2 from the germline V gene are SGHTA and FQGNSA. V was pared by 1 base and J by 3 bases, with 10 bases between. The chain's CDR3 is CASSLGRQSYEQYF. CDR3 bases: TGTGCCAGCAGCTTAGGTCGGCAGAGCTACGAGCAGTACTTC.

The chain couples TRBV5-1 to TRBJ2-7; possible D gene TRBD2, 6 bases. This CDR3 has 13 residues. Germline V gene sequence: CDR1 SGHRS, CDR2 YFSETQ. Trimming pared 4 bases from V and 1 base from J, leaving 9 bases between. The chain's CDR3 is CASSLGRSYEQYF. For the CDR3, the DNA is TGCGCCAGCAGCCTCGGGAGATCCTACGAGCAGTACTTC. Complete variable domain (other parts from reference TRBV5-1 and TRBJ2-7): KAGVTQTPRYLIKTRGQQVTLSCSPISGHRSVSWYQQTPGQGLQFLFEYFSETQRNKGNFPGRFSGRQFSNSRSEMNVSTLELGDSALYLCASSLGRSYEQYFGPGTRLTVT.

The J gene is TRBJ1-1, the V gene TRBV7-9, with D perhaps matching TRBD1 (5 bases). Trimming took off 5 bases at V and 1 base at J, with 17 bases between the two ends. The CDR3 length is 16 residues. Germline CDR1 is SEHNR and CDR2 is FQNEAQ (reference sequence). CDR3 protein: CASSPDWTSQNTEAFF. Here the CDR3 DNA reads TGTGCCAGCAGCCCCGATTGGACAAGTCAGAACACTGAAGCTTTCTTT.

V usage is TRBV15 and J usage is TRBJ1-3, with TRBD1 as a possible D gene (5 bases). The length of the CDR3 is 15 residues. Germline V CDR1 and CDR2: LNHNV, YYDKDF (reference sequence). The germline V and J ends were trimmed by 1 base and 0 bases, with 7 bases remaining between them. The CDR3 here is CATSRVGGSGNTIYF. The CDR3 DNA reads as TGTGCCACCAGCAGAGTTGGGGGCTCTGGAAACACCATATATTTT.

The chain combines TRBV4-1 with TRBJ1-1, with no clear D. Trimming removed 3 bases from V and 3 bases from J, with 14 bases in between. CDR1 is MGHRA and CDR2 is YSYEKL in the germline V gene. The CDR3 covers 15 residues. In DNA, the CDR3 is TGCGCCAGCAGCCACCCCCCCTGGGTTGACACTGAAGCTTTCTTT. Encoded protein: CASSHPPWVDTEAFF.

V gene TRBV7-8 combines with J gene TRBJ1-2, with D possibly being TRBD1 (5 bases). V was clipped by 5 bases and J by 6 bases, with 13 bases between them. Looked up from germline, CDR1 is SGHVS and CDR2 is FQNEAQ. The CDR3 has 13 amino acids. CDR3 protein: CASSGRVGNGYTF. DNA of the CDR3: TGTGCCAGCAGCGGCAGGGTAGGGAATGGCTACACCTTC.

This chain joins TRBV6-6 and TRBJ1-2; D not certain. The CDR3 spans 14 residues. Germline loops: CDR1 MNHNY, CDR2 SVGAGI (reference sequence). V was pared by 2 bases and J by 4 bases, with 11 bases between. This CDR3 reads CASSYEEESYGYTF. The CDR3 DNA reads as TGTGCCAGCAGTTACGAGGAGGAGAGCTATGGCTACACCTTC.

This sequence joins TRBV30 and TRBJ1-6; D might be TRBD1 (5 bases). CDR1 and CDR2 from the germline V gene are GTSNPN and SVGIG (reference sequence). CDR3 size: 14 residues. V was clipped by 7 bases and J by 6 bases, with 16 bases between them. CDR3 residues: CASGPLGGNSPLHF. The CDR3 DNA reads as TGTGCCTCCGGACCGCTGGGGGGTAATTCACCCCTCCACTTT.